This note documents a single T cell receptor (beta chain) sequence. Its antigen is still unknown. The junction departs from the called germline gene at one end, perhaps through a read error. The PCR had 60 Vbeta and 13 Jbeta primers. Using immunoSEQ multiplex PCR, the repertoire was profiled, and TCRdb retains in-frame clones only, with some absent. The data show around 160,000 clones, with about four fifths seen just once and 8.5% held by the top ten. The data derive from a study of cytomegalovirus exposure and HLA in healthy donors. Study results and limitations: Previously analyzed data showed that most TCR beta V segments were productive at a frequency of about 87% or about 30%. TCR beta sequences reportedly predicted most subjects' HLA-A and HLA-B alleles accurately.

Germline assignment: CDR1 SSHAT and CDR2 FNYEAQ (reference sequence). The CDR3 covers 15 residues. The chain employs TRBV7-7 and TRBJ2-3; tentative D call: TRBD2 (8 bases). The receptor was derived from a male donor in good health and CMV-seropositive. Sequenced: PBMCs. In DNA, the CDR3 is TGTGCTAGCAGCTTAGGGGGCGGGGGGCTAGATACGCAGTATTTT. This sequence encodes CASSLGGGGLDTQYF.